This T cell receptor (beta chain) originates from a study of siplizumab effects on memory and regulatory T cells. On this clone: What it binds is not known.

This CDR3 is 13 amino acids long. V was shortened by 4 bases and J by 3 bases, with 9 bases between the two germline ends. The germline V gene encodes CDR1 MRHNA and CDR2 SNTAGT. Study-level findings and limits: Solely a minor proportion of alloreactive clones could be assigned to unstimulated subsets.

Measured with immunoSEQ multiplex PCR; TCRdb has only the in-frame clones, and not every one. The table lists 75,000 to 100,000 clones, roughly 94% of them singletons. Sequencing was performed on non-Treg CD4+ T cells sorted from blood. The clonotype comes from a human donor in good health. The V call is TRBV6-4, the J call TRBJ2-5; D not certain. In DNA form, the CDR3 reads TGTGCCAGCAGTGTAGGGCCTGAAGAGACCCAGTACTTC. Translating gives CASSVGPEETQYF.